This T cell receptor (beta chain) was captured in a study of human T cells and chemical hapten exposure. Time point in this sample: patch test 2, 6 weeks after DPC sensitization. The treatment denotes: therapeutic diphenylcyclopropenone sensitization with weekly scalp DPC. Trimming took off 1 base at V and 8 bases at J, with 18 bases between the two ends. CDR3 length: 16 amino acids. Germline V gene data show CDR1 as LGHNA and CDR2 as YSLEER. With respect to this clonotype: Its cognate antigen is unknown. A read error is possible here, since a much larger clone lies one base away.

Overall study results and limits: Expanded TCRs grouped into significantly more large CDR3 similarity clusters than controls produced. Sensitizing with DPC caused no change in TCRs above 1 in 1000 frequency. With alopecia, donors may have immune responses unlike healthy people's.

Unique molecular identifiers were attached to individual cDNA molecules during library preparation. In TCRdb, the RACE reads were re-called with MiXCR into one record per CDR3 protein. The sample contains 95,000 or so distinct CDR3 sequences, 11% of which appear only once. The source was whole blood, collected in connection with sensitization to the hapten diphenylcyclopropenone (DPC). This clonotype was obtained from a woman aged 40 to 55 with alopecia areata. Some clones in this sample may be carry-over from other donors' samples. This chain connects TRBV4-3 to TRBJ2-1; possible D gene TRBD2, 8 bases. CDR3 protein: CASSQGTSRGADEQFF. As DNA, the CDR3 is TGCGCCAGCAGCCAAGGGACTAGCAGGGGGGCCGATGAGCAGTTCTTC.